These 18 T cell receptor beta chains share one sample of origin, sequenced in a study of long-term antiretroviral therapy in people with HIV. Samples were assayed with immunoSEQ v3.0 at survey level. TCRdb's copy holds only in-frame clones and misses some; the assay was immunoSEQ multiplex PCR. This sample has under 20,000 clones, with more than 75% found just once. The sample was unsorted PBMCs, taken 0.1 years before starting antiretroviral therapy. All receptors derive from a man aged 18 to 30 with HIV.

The rearrangement joins TRBV29-1 to TRBJ2-1; a weak D match, TRBD2 (7 bases). Germline CDR1 and CDR2: SQVTM and ANQGSEA. Trimming cost V 6 bases and J 11 bases, with 20 bases left between them. The CDR3 sequence is 13 residues long. The CDR3 sequence is CSVGGGPAGQQFF. DNA of the CDR3: TGCAGCGTCGGCGGGGGCCCCGCCGGACAGCAGTTCTTC.

V usage is TRBV4-3 and J usage is TRBJ2-3, with D tentatively TRBD1 (5 bases). The germline V and J ends were trimmed by 0 bases and 3 bases, with 19 bases remaining between them. Germline V CDR1 and CDR2: LGHNA, YSLEER. The CDR3 consists of 18 residues. This CDR3 reads CASSQDWAARTKTDTQYF. CDR3 nucleotide sequence: TGCGCCAGCAGCCAAGATTGGGCGGCCAGGACAAAAACAGATACGCAGTATTTT.

This chain joins TRBV9 and TRBJ1-6; TRBD1 is a possible D gene (6 bases). Germline lookup yields CDR1 SGDLS and CDR2 YYNGEE. This CDR3 contains 14 residues. Trimming removed 4 bases at V and 9 bases at J, with 14 bases between. CDR3 loop: CASSSRGLGSPLHF. CDR3 sequence (DNA): TGTGCCAGCAGCTCGCGGGGGCTGGGTTCACCCCTCCACTTT.

This chain links TRBV28 with TRBJ2-6, with 8 nucleotides matching TRBD1. Germline CDR1 reads MDHEN; CDR2 reads SYDVKM. V shed 8 bases and J 1 base; nucleotides not matched to a gene: 7. The CDR3 has 16 amino acids. The CDR3 DNA follows: TGTGCCAGCCAGACAGGGGAACTTTCTGGGGCCAACGTCCTGACTTTC. It codes for CASQTGELSGANVLTF.

V gene TRBV7-8 combines with J gene TRBJ2-7, with TRBD1 identical over 7 bases. Germline V gene sequence: CDR1 SGHVS, CDR2 FQNEAQ. The CDR3 runs 15 residues. V lost 3 bases and J lost 4; bases outside the gene matches: 9. The CDR3 DNA follows: TGTGCCAGCAGCTTTTTGGGACAGAGGATTTACGAGCAGTACTTC. It specifies CASSFLGQRIYEQYF.

The chain uses TRBV7-6 and TRBJ1-1, with TRBD1 identical over 9 bases. From germline, CDR1 is SGHVS and CDR2 FNYEAQ. V lost 5 bases, J lost 0 bases, and 7 bases stayed unmatched. The length of the CDR3 is 16 residues. In nucleotides, the CDR3 is TGTGCCAGCAGCACCCTCGGGACAGGGATGAACACTGAAGCTTTCTTT. It specifies CASSTLGTGMNTEAFF. Full variable domain (missing parts from reference TRBV7-6 and TRBJ1-1): GAGVSQSPRYKVTKRGQDVALRCDPISGHVSLYWYRQALGQGPEFLTYFNYEAQQDKSGLPNDRFSAERPEGSISTLTIQRTEQRDSAMYRCASSTLGTGMNTEAFFGQGTRLTVV.

The rearrangement joins TRBV28 to TRBJ2-7, with no clear D. Germline assignment: CDR1 MDHEN and CDR2 SYDVKM. The CDR3 has 15 residues. The V and J ends lost 6 bases and 3 bases respectively, with 18 bases between them. The CDR3 here is CASSPNFSMIYEQYF. The CDR3 DNA reads as TGTGCCAGCAGCCCTAACTTCAGTATGATCTACGAGCAGTACTTC.

CDR3 nucleotide sequence: TGTGCCAGCAGCGGAAACACTGAAGCTTTCTTT. It yields the protein CASSGNTEAFF. V is TRBV9 and J is TRBJ1-1; D ambiguous. The length of the CDR3 is 11 residues. CDR1 and CDR2 (germline): SGDLS, YYNGEE. Trimming took off 3 bases at V and 2 bases at J, with 2 bases between the two ends.

This sequence joins TRBV9 and TRBJ2-5, with 7 positions matching TRBD1. Germline CDR1 SGDLS, CDR2 YYNGEE. The CDR3 consists of 15 residues. V lost 1 base and J lost 2; bases outside the gene matches: 5. CDR3 in DNA: TGTGCCAGCAGCGTAAGGGGGCTTCTGCAAGAGACCCAGTACTTC. It translates to CASSVRGLLQETQYF.

This clone was counted between two and nine times. The same CDR3 also results from other DNA sequences found in this sample. The gene calls are TRBV2 and TRBJ2-7; TRBD2 matches 11 bases. With V trimmed by 7 bases and J by 1 base, 15 bases remained unmatched. The CDR3 totals 18 residues. The germline CDR1 and CDR2 sequences are SNHLY and FYNNEI. DNA of the CDR3: TGTGCCAGCAACATCCCCATACTAGCGGGAGTCTTATCCTACGAGCAGTACTTC. Translated, it gives CASNIPILAGVLSYEQYF.

V is TRBV5-1 and J is TRBJ2-6; the D gene could be TRBD1 or TRBD2 (5 bases each). Trimming took off 1 base at V and 0 bases at J, with 14 bases between the two ends. The CDR3 extends over 18 amino acids. CDR1 SGHRS and CDR2 YFSETQ come from the germline V gene. Written as DNA, the CDR3 is TGCGCCAGCAGCTTGTGGGGGTTTGGACCCTCTGGGGCCAACGTCCTGACTTTC. Translating gives CASSLWGFGPSGANVLTF.

A few counts support this clone. The genes are TRBV19 and TRBJ2-3; either TRBD1 or TRBD2 may fit D (5 bases each). Per germline, CDR1 LNHDA and CDR2 SQIVND (reference sequence). This CDR3 is 12 amino acids long. V lost 9 bases and J lost 4, with 11 bases in between. CDR3: CASGAEADTQYF. CDR3 bases: TGTGCCAGCGGGGCGGAGGCAGATACGCAGTATTTT.

V and J are TRBV5-1 and TRBJ1-3; 7 bases are a match to TRBD1. The trim removed 3 bases at V and 2 bases at J, leaving 5 bases unmatched. The CDR3 extends over 15 amino acids. Germline V gene data show CDR1 as SGHRS and CDR2 as YFSETQ. The CDR3 loop is CASSSTGVPGNTIYF. The CDR3 nucleotides are TGCGCCAGCAGCTCCACAGGGGTGCCTGGAAACACCATATATTTT.

The J gene is TRBJ1-1, the V gene TRBV4-1, with D unclear. The CDR3 extends over 14 amino acids. Germline V gene data show CDR1 as MGHRA and CDR2 as YSYEKL. The V end was cut by 4 bases, the J end by 2 bases, with 11 bases between. DNA for the CDR3: TGCGCCAGCAGCCGCCCGGACTCAAACACTGAAGCTTTCTTT. Translating gives CASSRPDSNTEAFF.

The count of this clone is one. The same CDR3 arises from other DNA sequences in this sample as well. The V and J genes are TRBV7-2 and TRBJ2-3; tentative D call: TRBD1 (5 bases). V lost 5 bases and J lost 1, with 13 bases in between. The CDR3 totals 15 residues. Germline V lookup: CDR1 SGHTA, CDR2 FQGNSA. CDR3 coding DNA: TGTGCCAGCAGCCCCGACAGTGGAGGCACAGATACGCAGTATTTT. Protein: CASSPDSGGTDTQYF.

The chain is built from TRBV14 and TRBJ2-7; 11 bases are shared with TRBD2. The germline CDR1 and CDR2 sequences are SGHDN and FVKESK. V lost 0 bases, J lost 4 bases, and 5 bases stayed unmatched. The CDR3 is 16 residues long. The CDR3 is CASSQDGTSGSYEQYF. CDR3 DNA: TGTGCCAGCAGCCAAGACGGCACTAGCGGGAGTTACGAGCAGTACTTC.

The chain uses TRBV15 and TRBJ1-5, with a weak D call TRBD1 (5 bases). This CDR3 is 15 amino acids long. Trimming removed 0 bases at V and 4 bases at J, with 10 bases between. The germline V gene has CDR1 LNHNV and CDR2 YYDKDF (reference sequence). The CDR3 nucleotides read TGTGCCACCAGCAGAGATCCAGGGTATAATCAGCCCCAGCATTTT. The encoded protein is CATSRDPGYNQPQHF.

In its sample, this clone was seen a few times. Other DNA sequences in the same sample also yield this CDR3. V and J are TRBV4-3 and TRBJ2-7; D assignment may be TRBD1 or TRBD2 (6 bases each). The CDR3 totals 14 residues. V lost 0 bases and J 6 bases, leaving 12 bases between the germline ends. Germline V lookup: CDR1 LGHNA, CDR2 YSLEER. CDR3 sequence: CASSQDRGAGEQYF. In nucleotides, the CDR3 is TGCGCCAGCAGCCAAGATAGGGGGGCCGGCGAGCAGTACTTC.